This T cell receptor beta chain was recorded in a study of blood T cell repertoires in COVID-19. At the level of the study: Both acute and convalescent COVID-19 samples were obtained from the United States, Italy and Spain. PBMCs, B-cell-depleted T cells, or T cells were the source of the cDNA or gDNA that made up the material.

Germline V gene lookup returns CDR1 KGHSH and CDR2 LQKENI. This CDR3 is built from 15 residues. V shed 3 bases and J 3 bases; nucleotides not matched to a gene: 6. Methods used by the authors: Reference gene primer amplification in the assay estimated nucleated cell counts. Clones were read by immunoSEQ multiplex PCR, and TCRdb kept only the in-frame ones, dropping some. V and J calls and clone size are copied from that table; D and trimming were computed from the DNA. Of over 50,000 clones listed, around 77% are singletons. Sequences were obtained from peripheral blood. The V call is TRBV18, the J call TRBJ2-7; 9 nucleotides agree with TRBD1. The sequence came from an elderly man with active or convalescent COVID-19. The CDR3 is CASSPPGTGIYEQYF. Here the CDR3 DNA reads TGTGCCAGCTCACCTCCCGGGACAGGGATCTACGAGCAGTACTTC.